This T cell receptor beta chain appears in the sequencing data of a study of cytomegalovirus exposure and HLA in healthy donors. The CDR3 extends over 15 amino acids. Deletions cut 2 bases from V and 5 bases from J, with 16 bases between. Germline-derived CDR1 and CDR2 are SGHAT and FQNNGV. Primers for the PCR totalled 60 Vbeta and 13 Jbeta. TCRdb's table, derived via immunoSEQ multiplex PCR, lists solely in-frame clones and lacks some. The table lists about 200,000 clones, 86% of them singletons. The sequenced material came from PBMCs. The gene calls are TRBV11-2 and TRBJ2-7; TRBD1 might be the D (6 bases). The TCR originated in a woman in her thirties in good health and CMV-seronegative. The CDR3 loop reads CASSLLSPGANEQYF. The DNA for the CDR3 is TGTGCCAGCAGCTTACTCTCCCCAGGGGCGAACGAGCAGTACTTC.